What follows are 5 T cell receptor beta chains derived from one specimen sequenced in a study of T cell repertoires in cytomegalovirus infection (dated by TCRdb to the late 2010s). What these receptors recognize is not known. Interpreted using the paper, the treatment or condition label stands for: in vitro stimulation with specific CMV peptide epitopes to enrich CMV-specific T cells. Sequencing used an Illumina HiSeq 1500. TCRdb reprocessing: public reads trimmed at Q25 with fastp, clones called with MiXCR, in-frame beta chains kept. Rows matching on CDR3 protein sequence are summarized as one entry with the most common DNA and genes. The sample includes fewer than 850,000 distinct CDR3 sequences, with roughly 29% observed a single time. Clones ranked in the top ten supply under 15% of the sample. This specimen consisted of cultured CD8+ T cells from PBMCs, obtained from culture after CMV antigen stimulation. These receptors were taken from a human donor in good health (CMV status not recorded). Some clones in this sample may be carry-over from other donors' samples.

This clonotype was picked up a small number of times. The V and J genes are TRBV10-2 and TRBJ1-2, with D perhaps TRBD1 (6 bases). CDR1 is WSHSY, CDR2 SAAADI, per germline. Trimming took 5 bases from V and 0 from J, leaving 16 bases between them. There are 16 residues in the CDR3. The CDR3 sequence: CASSYRAGLANYGYTF. As DNA, the CDR3 is TGCGCCAGCAGTTACAGGGCTGGGTTAGCTAACTATGGCTACACCTTC.

The sample holds a few counts of this clonotype. V and J are TRBV4-3 and TRBJ1-1, with 11 nucleotides matching TRBD1. V gave up 3 bases and J gave up 6 bases; unmatched junction bases: 12. The CDR3 is 17 residues long. The germline V gene has CDR1 LGHNA and CDR2 YSLEER. The DNA of the CDR3 is TGCGCCAGCAGCCACCACCGGGACAGGGGGATTAAGGCTGAAGCTTTCTTT. Translated, it gives CASSHHRDRGIKAEAFF.

The rearrangement links TRBV7-4 to TRBJ2-3; the D gene could be TRBD1 or TRBD2 (6 bases each). The CDR3 runs 18 residues. Trimming pared 2 bases from V and 0 bases from J, leaving 18 bases between. The germline V gene has CDR1 SGHVT and CDR2 SQSDAQ. CDR3 loop: CASSLIGGPYTSTDTQYF. CDR3 sequence (DNA): TGTGCCAGCAGCTTAATCGGGGGCCCCTATACTAGCACAGATACGCAGTATTTT.

In this sample, this clonotype turned up a few times. The J gene is TRBJ2-7, the V gene TRBV7-9; possibly TRBD1 for D (6 bases). Trimming removed 5 bases from V and 3 bases from J, with 11 bases in between. This CDR3 is built from 13 residues. The germline V gene encodes CDR1 SEHNR and CDR2 FQNEAQ (reference sequence). As DNA, the CDR3 is TGTGCCAGCAGCGTAGGGGGTCTCTACGAGCAGTACGTC. It specifies CASSVGGLYEQYV.

This chain uses TRBV7-9 with TRBJ2-1, with 8 bases matching TRBD1. V was pared by 3 bases and J by 4 bases, with 11 bases of the junction left unmatched. The CDR3 consists of 17 residues. Looked up from germline, CDR1 is SEHNR and CDR2 is FQNEAQ (reference sequence). The CDR3 reads CASSFGRGRITYNEQFF. CDR3 DNA: TGTGCCAGCAGCTTCGGCAGGGGGCGAATTACTTACAATGAGCAGTTCTTC.